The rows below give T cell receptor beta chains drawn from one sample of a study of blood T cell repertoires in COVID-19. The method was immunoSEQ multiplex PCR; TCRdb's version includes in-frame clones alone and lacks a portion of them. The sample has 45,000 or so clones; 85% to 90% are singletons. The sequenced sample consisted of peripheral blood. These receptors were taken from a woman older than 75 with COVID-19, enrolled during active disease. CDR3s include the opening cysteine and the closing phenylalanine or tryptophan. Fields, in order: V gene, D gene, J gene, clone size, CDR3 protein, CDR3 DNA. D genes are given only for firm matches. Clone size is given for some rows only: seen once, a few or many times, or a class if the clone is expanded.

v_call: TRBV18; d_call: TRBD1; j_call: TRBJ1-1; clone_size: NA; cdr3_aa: CASSSPGQYTEAFF; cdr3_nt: TGTGCCAGCTCCTCCCCGGGACAGTACACTGAAGCTTTCTTT
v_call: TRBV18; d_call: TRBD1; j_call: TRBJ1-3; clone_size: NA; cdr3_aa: CASSTDRVGNTIYF; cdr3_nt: TGTGCCAGCTCAACCGACAGGGTTGGAAACACCATATATTTT
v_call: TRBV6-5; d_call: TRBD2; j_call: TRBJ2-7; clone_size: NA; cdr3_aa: CASSYRTSGGHEQYF; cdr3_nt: TGTGCCAGCAGTTACAGGACTAGCGGGGGCCACGAGCAGTACTTC
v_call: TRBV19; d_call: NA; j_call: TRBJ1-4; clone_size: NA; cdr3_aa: CASSTGDRGIGEKLFF; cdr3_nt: TGTGCCAGTAGTACCGGAGACCGGGGGATTGGTGAAAAACTGTTTTTT
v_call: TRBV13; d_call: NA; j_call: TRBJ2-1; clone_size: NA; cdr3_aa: CASSSAGRAYNEQFF; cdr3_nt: TGTGCCAGCAGCTCTGCTGGCCGTGCCTACAATGAGCAGTTCTTC
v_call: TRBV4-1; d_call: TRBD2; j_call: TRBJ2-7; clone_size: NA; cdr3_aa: CASSQSPPGLAVYEQYF; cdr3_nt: TGCGCCAGCAGCCAATCACCGCCGGGACTAGCGGTTTACGAGCAGTACTTC
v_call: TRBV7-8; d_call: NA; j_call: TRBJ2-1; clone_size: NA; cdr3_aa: CASSLAANEQFF; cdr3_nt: TGTGCCAGCAGCTTGGCGGCCAATGAGCAGTTCTTC
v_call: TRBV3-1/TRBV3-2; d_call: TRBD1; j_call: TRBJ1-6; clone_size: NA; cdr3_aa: CASSPPGQGNSPLHF; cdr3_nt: TGTGCCAGCAGCCCGCCGGGACAGGGTAATTCACCCCTCCACTTT
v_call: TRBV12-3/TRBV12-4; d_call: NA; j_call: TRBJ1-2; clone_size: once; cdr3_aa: CASNPDQGRGYTF; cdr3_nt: TGTGCCAGCAATCCCGACCAGGGTCGTGGCTACACCTTC
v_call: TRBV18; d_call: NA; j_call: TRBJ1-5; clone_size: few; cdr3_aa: CASSPEQGRYQPQHF; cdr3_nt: TGTGCCAGCTCACCCGAACAGGGAAGGTATCAGCCCCAGCATTTT
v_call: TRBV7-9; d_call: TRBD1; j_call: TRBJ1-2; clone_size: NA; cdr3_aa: CASSLGITGDYGYTF; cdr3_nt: TGTGCCAGCAGCTTAGGGATAACAGGGGACTATGGCTACACCTTC
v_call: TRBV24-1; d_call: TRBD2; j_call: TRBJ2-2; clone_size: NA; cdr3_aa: CATRATSGRGTGELFF; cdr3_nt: TGTGCCACCCGCGCCACTAGCGGGAGGGGCACCGGGGAGCTGTTTTTT
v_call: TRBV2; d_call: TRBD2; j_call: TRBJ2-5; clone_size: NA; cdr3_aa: CASRELAGEETQYF; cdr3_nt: TGTGCCAGCAGGGAGCTAGCGGGGGAGGAGACCCAGTACTTC
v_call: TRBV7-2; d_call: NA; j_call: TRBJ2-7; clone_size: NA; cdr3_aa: CASSLSSPRVYEQYF; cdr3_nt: TGTGCCAGCAGCTTATCCTCACCTCGAGTCTACGAGCAGTACTTC
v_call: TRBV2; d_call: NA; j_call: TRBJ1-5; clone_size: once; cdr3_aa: CASSRTDRGGPQHF; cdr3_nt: TGTGCCAGCAGTAGGACAGATCGTGGAGGGCCCCAGCATTTT
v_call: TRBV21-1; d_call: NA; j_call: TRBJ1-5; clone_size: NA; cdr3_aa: CAKSSGGRNQPQHF; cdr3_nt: TGTGCCAAAAGCAGTGGGGGGAGGAATCAGCCCCAGCATTTT
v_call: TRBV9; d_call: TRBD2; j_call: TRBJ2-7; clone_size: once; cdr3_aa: CASSRKGYLNGRENHEQYF; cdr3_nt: TGTGCCAGCAGCCGAAAAGGCTATTTGAACGGGAGGGAGAACCACGAGCAGTACTTC
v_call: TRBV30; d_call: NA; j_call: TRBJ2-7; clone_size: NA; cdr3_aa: CAWTGSSAQYF; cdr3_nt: TGTGCCTGGACGGGATCAAGCGCTCAGTACTTC
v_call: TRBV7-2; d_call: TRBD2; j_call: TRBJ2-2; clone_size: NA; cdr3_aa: CASSLYSSGGTGELFF; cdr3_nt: TGTGCCAGCAGCTTATACTCTAGCGGGGGCACCGGGGAGCTGTTTTTT
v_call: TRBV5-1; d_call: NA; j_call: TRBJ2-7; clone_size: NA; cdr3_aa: CASRPTGDNYEQYF; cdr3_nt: TGCGCCAGCAGACCTACCGGGGACAACTACGAGCAGTACTTC
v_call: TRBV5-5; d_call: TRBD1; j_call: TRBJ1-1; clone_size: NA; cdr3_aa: CASSPGQGEAGTEAFF; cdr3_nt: TGTGCCAGCAGCCCCGGACAGGGAGAAGCAGGCACTGAAGCTTTCTTT
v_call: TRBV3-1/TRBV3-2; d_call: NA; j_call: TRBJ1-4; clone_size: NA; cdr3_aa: CASSPLGQAGEKLFF; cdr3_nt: TGTGCCAGCAGCCCACTTGGGCAGGCTGGCGAAAAACTGTTTTTT
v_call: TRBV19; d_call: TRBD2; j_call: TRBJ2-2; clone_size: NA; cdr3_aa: CASSIAAAGGRDTGELFF; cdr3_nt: TGTGCCAGTAGTATAGCAGCCGCGGGGGGGCGGGACACCGGGGAGCTGTTTTTT
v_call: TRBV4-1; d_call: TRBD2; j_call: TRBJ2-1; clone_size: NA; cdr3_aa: CASSRQTSGRTNEQFF; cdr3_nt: TGCGCCAGCAGCCGCCAGACTAGCGGGAGGACCAATGAGCAGTTCTTC
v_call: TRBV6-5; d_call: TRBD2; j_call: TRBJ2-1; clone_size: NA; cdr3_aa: CASSRTSGGNNEQFF; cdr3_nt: TGTGCCAGCAGTCGGACTAGCGGGGGCAACAATGAGCAGTTCTTC
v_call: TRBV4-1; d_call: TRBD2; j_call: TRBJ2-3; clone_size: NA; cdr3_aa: CASSRIKREALFSTDTQYF; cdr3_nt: TGCGCCAGCAGCCGTATAAAGCGGGAGGCCCTTTTCAGCACAGATACGCAGTATTTT
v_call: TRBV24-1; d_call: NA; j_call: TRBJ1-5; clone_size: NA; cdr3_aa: CATSDYGGDQHF; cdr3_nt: TGTGCCACCAGTGATTATGGCGGGGACCAGCATTTT
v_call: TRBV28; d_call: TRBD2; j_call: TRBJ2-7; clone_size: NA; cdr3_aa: CASSPGLEYEQYF; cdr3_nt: TGTGCCAGCAGTCCTGGACTAGAGTACGAGCAGTACTTC
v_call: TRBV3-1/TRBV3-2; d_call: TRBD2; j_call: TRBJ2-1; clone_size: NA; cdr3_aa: CASSQDFRPSGHNEQFF; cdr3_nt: TGTGCCAGCAGCCAAGATTTTCGGCCTAGCGGGCACAATGAGCAGTTCTTC
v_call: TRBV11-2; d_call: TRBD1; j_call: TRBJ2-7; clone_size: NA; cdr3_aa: CASSSRTGAYEQYF; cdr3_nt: TGTGCCAGCAGCTCCCGGACAGGGGCCTACGAGCAGTACTTC
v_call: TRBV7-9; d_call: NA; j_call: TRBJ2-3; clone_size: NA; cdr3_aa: CAGRWGGRPDTQYF; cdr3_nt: TGTGCCGGCCGTTGGGGGGGCCGGCCAGATACGCAGTATTTT
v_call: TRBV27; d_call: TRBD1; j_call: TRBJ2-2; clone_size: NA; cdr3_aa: CASSSGQVTTGELFF; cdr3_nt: TGTGCCAGCAGTTCGGGACAGGTAACCACCGGGGAGCTGTTTTTT
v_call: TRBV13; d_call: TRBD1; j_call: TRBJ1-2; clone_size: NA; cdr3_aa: CASSWIGGADYGYTF; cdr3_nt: TGTGCCAGCAGCTGGATAGGGGGCGCTGACTATGGCTACACCTTC
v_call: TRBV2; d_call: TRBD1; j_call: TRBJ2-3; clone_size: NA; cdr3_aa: CASSVQGADTQYF; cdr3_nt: TGTGCCAGCAGTGTCCAGGGGGCAGATACGCAGTATTTT
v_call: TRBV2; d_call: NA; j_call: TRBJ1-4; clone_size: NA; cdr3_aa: CASSERAGPRANEKLFF; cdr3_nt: TGTGCCAGCAGTGAACGGGCGGGGCCGAGAGCTAATGAAAAACTGTTTTTT
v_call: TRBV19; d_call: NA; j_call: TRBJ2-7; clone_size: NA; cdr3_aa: CASSAPGWAYEQYF; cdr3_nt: TGTGCCAGTAGTGCGCCAGGGTGGGCCTACGAGCAGTACTTC
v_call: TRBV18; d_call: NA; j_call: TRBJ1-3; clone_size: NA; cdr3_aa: CASSHGLSSGNTIYF; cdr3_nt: TGTGCCAGCTCTCATGGACTGAGCTCTGGAAACACCATATATTTT
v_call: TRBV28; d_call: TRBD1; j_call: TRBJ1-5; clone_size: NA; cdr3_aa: CASRAAGTGNQPQHF; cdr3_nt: TGTGCCAGCAGGGCGGCGGGGACAGGGAATCAGCCCCAGCATTTT
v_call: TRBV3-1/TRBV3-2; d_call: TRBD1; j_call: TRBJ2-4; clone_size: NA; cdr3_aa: CASSYRGLWDIQYF; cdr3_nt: TGTGCCAGCAGCTACAGGGGGTTATGGGACATTCAGTACTTC
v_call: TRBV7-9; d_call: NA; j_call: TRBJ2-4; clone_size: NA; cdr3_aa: CASSQDSGRIQYF; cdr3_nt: TGTGCCAGCAGCCAGGACAGTGGGCGCATTCAGTACTTC
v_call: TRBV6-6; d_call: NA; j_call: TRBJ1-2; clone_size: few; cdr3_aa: CASSSDSPPYGYTF; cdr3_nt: TGTGCCAGCAGTTCGGACAGTCCCCCCTATGGCTACACCTTC
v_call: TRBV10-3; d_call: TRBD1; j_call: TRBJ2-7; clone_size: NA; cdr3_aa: CAISDLGTGSISYEQYF; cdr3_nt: TGTGCCATCAGTGACCTCGGGACAGGGTCGATCTCCTACGAGCAGTACTTC
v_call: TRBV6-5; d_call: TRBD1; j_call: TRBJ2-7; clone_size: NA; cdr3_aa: CASRPTGTGAYEQYF; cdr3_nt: TGTGCCAGCAGACCTACCGGGACAGGGGCCTACGAGCAGTACTTC
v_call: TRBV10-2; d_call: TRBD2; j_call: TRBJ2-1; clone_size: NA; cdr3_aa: CASRGSGINEQFF; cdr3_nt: TGCGCCAGCAGAGGTAGCGGGATCAATGAGCAGTTCTTC
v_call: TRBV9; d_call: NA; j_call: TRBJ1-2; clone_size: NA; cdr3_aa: CASSVEPGGQTVGYTF; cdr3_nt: TGTGCCAGCAGCGTAGAGCCGGGAGGCCAGACTGTGGGCTACACCTTC
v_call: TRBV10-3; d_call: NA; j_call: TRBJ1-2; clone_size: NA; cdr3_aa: CAISALTGTHYGYTF; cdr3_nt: TGTGCCATCAGTGCCCTAACAGGTACCCACTATGGCTACACCTTC
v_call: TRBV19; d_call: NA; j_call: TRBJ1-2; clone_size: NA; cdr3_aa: CARNRVFHYGYTF; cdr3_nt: TGTGCCAGAAACAGGGTTTTCCACTATGGCTACACCTTC
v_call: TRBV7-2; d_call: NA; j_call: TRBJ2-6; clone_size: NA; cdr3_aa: CASSLALAWGANVLTF; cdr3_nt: TGTGCCAGCAGCTTAGCGCTAGCGTGGGGGGCCAACGTCCTGACTTTC
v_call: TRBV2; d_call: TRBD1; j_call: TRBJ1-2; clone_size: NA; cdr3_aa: CASRPGTGLNYGYTF; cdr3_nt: TGTGCCAGCAGACCCGGGACAGGACTAAACTATGGCTACACCTTC
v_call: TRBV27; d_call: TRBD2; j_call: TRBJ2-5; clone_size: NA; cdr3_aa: CASTLVGGAGETQYF; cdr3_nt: TGTGCCAGCACTTTAGTCGGGGGGGCCGGGGAGACCCAGTACTTC
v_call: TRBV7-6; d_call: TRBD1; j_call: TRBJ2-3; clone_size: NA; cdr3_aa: CASSSKTGKRDTQYF; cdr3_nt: TGTGCCAGCAGCTCAAAGACAGGGAAACGAGATACGCAGTATTTT